The 21 T cell receptor beta chains given below trace back to one sample, sequenced in a study of hypomethylating agent response in myelodysplastic syndrome. Method: immunoSEQ multiplex PCR; TCRdb's copy keeps in-frame clones and lacks some. The sample holds roughly 6,000 clones, roughly 79% seen once. The material sequenced was bone marrow, taken before or after starting hypomethylating agent treatment for myelodysplastic syndrome (not recorded which). The receptor set was obtained from a human donor with myelodysplastic syndrome.

The rearrangement joins TRBV6-1 to TRBJ1-2; D gene uncertain. Germline CDR1 MNHNS, CDR2 SASEGT. The ends were cut back, 0 bases at V and 4 bases at J, with 9 bases in the middle. The CDR3 length is 14 residues. Here the CDR3 DNA reads TGTGCCAGCAGTGAAGCCGGCAGTCCCTATGGCTACACCTTC. Its translation is CASSEAGSPYGYTF.

V and J are TRBV5-4 and TRBJ2-7; TRBD2 matches at 11 bases. The CDR3 is 14 amino acids. The V gene end was trimmed by 4 bases and the J gene end by 5 bases; junction bases not matched to a gene: 5. The germline V gene has CDR1 SGHNT and CDR2 YYREEE (reference sequence). CDR3 nucleotide sequence: TGTGCCAGCAGCGACCCGACTAGCGGGAACGAGCAGTACTTC. It is translated as CASSDPTSGNEQYF.

The chain carries TRBV5-1 and TRBJ1-2; D ambiguous. CDR1 is SGHRS, CDR2 YFSETQ, per germline. CDR3 length: 12 residues. The ends were cut back, 0 bases at V and 6 bases at J, with 6 bases in the middle. The CDR3 loop is CASSLAGDGYTF. The DNA of the CDR3 is TGCGCCAGCAGCTTGGCCGGAGATGGCTACACCTTC.

The chain is built from TRBV9 and TRBJ1-1; no clear D. The CDR3 contains 13 residues. V lost 3 bases, J lost 1 base, and 7 bases lay in between. Germline CDR1 reads SGDLS; CDR2 reads YYNGEE. As DNA, the CDR3 is TGTGCCAGCAGCGGTTTCGAGAACACTGAAGCTTTCTTT. Residues: CASSGFENTEAFF.

This clone was detected once. The genes are TRBV5-1 and TRBJ2-1, with D possibly TRBD1 on 5 matching bases. The CDR3 totals 13 residues. V was trimmed by 7 bases and J by 9 bases, leaving 17 bases between them. Germline loops: CDR1 SGHRS, CDR2 YFSETQ. CDR3: CASRRDPRVEQFF. In DNA form, the CDR3 reads TGCGCCAGCCGTAGGGATCCCAGGGTTGAGCAGTTCTTC.

The chain employs TRBV2 and TRBJ2-2; no definite D call. Germline V gene sequence: CDR1 SNHLY, CDR2 FYNNEI. V was clipped by 9 bases and J by 7 bases, with 9 bases between them. This CDR3 spans 11 amino acids. For the CDR3, the DNA is TGTGCCAGTCGGGTCTACGGGGAGCTGTTTTTT. Protein product: CASRVYGELFF.

V and J are TRBV11-2 and TRBJ2-7; D might be TRBD1 (6 bases). The CDR3 consists of 13 residues. Germline loops: CDR1 SGHAT, CDR2 FQNNGV. V gave up 2 bases and J gave up 4 bases, with 9 bases separating them. The CDR3 DNA follows: TGTGCCAGCAGCTTATTAGGACAGTACGAGCAGTACGTC. It is translated as CASSLLGQYEQYV.

The chain carries TRBV4-1 and TRBJ1-4, with a tentative D call TRBD1 (6 bases). The CDR3 is 15 residues long. The V and J ends lost 1 base and 0 bases respectively, with 6 bases between them. Germline V gives CDR1 MGHRA, CDR2 YSYEKL. The CDR3 region is CASSQGQATNEKLFF. CDR3 nucleotides: TGCGCCAGCAGCCAAGGACAGGCAACTAATGAAAAACTGTTTTTT.

This clone turned up a few times. The V and J genes are TRBV10-2 and TRBJ1-3; the match to TRBD1 covers 7 bases. Germline CDR1 reads WSHSY; CDR2 reads SAAADI. This CDR3 comprises 15 residues. J gave up 2 bases and V 3 bases, and 4 bases lay outside the gene matches. The CDR3 DNA follows: TGCGCCAGCAGTGACGACAGGGTAGCTGGAAACACCATATATTTT. Translated: CASSDDRVAGNTIYF.

The rearrangement joins TRBV9 to TRBJ1-1; tentatively, D is TRBD1 (5 bases). Deletions cut 3 bases from V and 4 bases from J, with 13 bases between. This CDR3 contains 14 residues. From germline, CDR1 is SGDLS and CDR2 YYNGEE. The CDR3 here is CASSAQTGGTEAFF. CDR3 coding DNA: TGTGCCAGCAGCGCTCAGACGGGGGGCACTGAAGCTTTCTTT.

This sequence joins TRBV6-1 and TRBJ2-5; 7 nucleotides align to TRBD2. The CDR3 runs to 15 residues. J lost 10 bases, V lost 4 bases, and 15 bases had no gene match. The germline CDR1 and CDR2 sequences are MNHNS and SASEGT. The CDR3 DNA sequence: TGTGCCAGCAGTGTGGGAGGGGCCGCTTTTGGGGACCAGTACTTC. It is translated as CASSVGGAAFGDQYF.

This sequence joins TRBV28 and TRBJ2-5; 10 nucleotides match TRBD2. V lost 1 base to trimming and J lost 5 bases; unmatched junction nucleotides: 7. From germline, CDR1 is MDHEN and CDR2 SYDVKM. This CDR3 has 16 amino acids. CDR3 amino acids: CASSLYSSGSLETQYF. Here the CDR3 DNA reads TGTGCCAGCAGTTTATATTCTAGCGGGAGCCTCGAGACCCAGTACTTC. The whole variable domain, remainder taken from reference TRBV28 and TRBJ2-5, is DVKVTQSSRYLVKRTGEKVFLECVQDMDHENMFWYRQDPGLGLRLIYFSYDVKMKEKGDIPEGYSVSREKKERFSLILESASTNQTSMYLCASSLYSSGSLETQYFGPGTRLLVL.

The chain employs TRBV5-1 and TRBJ1-6, with D uncertain. Trimming cost V 5 bases and J 8 bases, with 11 bases left between them. The germline CDR1 and CDR2 sequences are SGHRS and YFSETQ. The CDR3 is 13 amino acids. CDR3 sequence: CASRGSADSPLHF. The CDR3 bases are TGCGCCAGCAGAGGTAGTGCAGATTCACCCCTCCACTTT. The variable domain in full, with the rest retrieved from reference TRBV5-1 and TRBJ1-6, is KAGVTQTPRYLIKTRGQQVTLSCSPISGHRSVSWYQQTPGQGLQFLFEYFSETQRNKGNFPGRFSGRQFSNSRSEMNVSTLELGDSALYLCASRGSADSPLHFGNGTRLTVT.

The V call is TRBV6-1, the J call TRBJ2-7; D possibly matches TRBD1 or TRBD2 (5 bases each). Germline V CDR1 and CDR2: MNHNS, SASEGT. V was trimmed by 4 bases and J by 7 bases, leaving 11 bases between them. This CDR3 has 12 amino acids. The CDR3 nucleotides read TGTGCCAGCAGTGGACTGGGGGATGAGCAGTACGTC. The encoded protein is CASSGLGDEQYV.

This chain uses TRBV2 with TRBJ2-7; D is perhaps TRBD1 or TRBD2 (6 bases each). The germline gives CDR1 SNHLY, CDR2 FYNNEI. CDR3 size: 12 residues. Trimming cost V 7 bases and J 10 bases, with 17 bases left between them. The CDR3 sequence is CASTSPGGAQYV. Written as DNA, the CDR3 is TGTGCCAGCACCTCTCCCGGGGGCGCACAGTACGTC.

This clone was seen only a few times. The rearrangement uses TRBV28 and TRBJ1-5, with TRBD1 as a possible D gene (6 bases). CDR1 and CDR2 (germline): MDHEN, SYDVKM. The CDR3 extends over 14 amino acids. V lost 1 base to trimming and J lost 7 bases, with 11 bases between them. CDR3 in amino acids: CASSLSGRGQPQHF. The CDR3 region has the DNA TGTGCCAGCAGTTTATCGGGCAGGGGCCAGCCCCAGCATTTT.

The V and J genes are TRBV6-6 and TRBJ2-7, with D unclear. V lost 7 bases and J lost 2, with 9 bases in between. The CDR3 consists of 12 residues. From germline, CDR1 is MNHNY and CDR2 SVGAGI (reference sequence). CDR3 in amino acids: CASIPLAYEQYF. The CDR3 DNA follows: TGTGCCAGCATCCCCCTAGCCTACGAGCAGTACTTC.

V and J are TRBV6-1 and TRBJ2-1; 9 bases are a match to TRBD2. J was trimmed by 5 bases and V by 5 bases; bases with no gene match: 4. Germline V gene sequence: CDR1 MNHNS, CDR2 SASEGT. The CDR3 is 14 residues long. The CDR3 DNA reads as TGTGCCAGCAGTTCTAGCGGGATCCACAATGAGCAGTTCTTC. This gives the protein CASSSSGIHNEQFF.

The rearrangement joins TRBV5-1 to TRBJ1-2; D is ambiguous. This CDR3 comprises 13 residues. With 3 bases removed from V and 2 bases from J, the gap between germline ends came to 8 bases. Germline loops: CDR1 SGHRS, CDR2 YFSETQ. The DNA of the CDR3 is TGCGCCAGCAGCTCGACCCTAAACTATGGCTACACCTTC. Translation gives CASSSTLNYGYTF.

This clone was picked up a small number of times. In DNA, the CDR3 is TGCGCCAGCAGCTTGTCGGGGACAGGAGATGGCTACACCTTC. Translated, it gives CASSLSGTGDGYTF. V gene TRBV5-1 combines with J gene TRBJ1-2; 8 nucleotides line up with TRBD1. CDR3 length equals 14 residues. The germline V gene has CDR1 SGHRS and CDR2 YFSETQ. The ends lost 1 base at V and 6 bases at J; junction bases unmatched: 5. The complete variable domain, with remaining parts taken from reference TRBV5-1 and TRBJ1-2, reads KAGVTQTPRYLIKTRGQQVTLSCSPISGHRSVSWYQQTPGQGLQFLFEYFSETQRNKGNFPGRFSGRQFSNSRSEMNVSTLELGDSALYLCASSLSGTGDGYTFGSGTRLTVV.

The rearrangement uses TRBV9 and TRBJ2-2; D is ambiguous. The CDR3 has 13 amino acids. Trimming removed 3 bases from V and 7 bases from J, with 10 bases in between. Looked up from germline, CDR1 is SGDLS and CDR2 is YYNGEE. Here the CDR3 DNA reads TGTGCCAGCAGCGAGGAGCTTGGCGGGGAGCTGTTTTTT. It is translated as CASSEELGGELFF. Drawing the rest from reference TRBV9 and TRBJ2-2, the complete variable domain is DSGVTQTPKHLITATGQRVTLRCSPRSGDLSVYWYQQSLDQGLQFLIQYYNGEERAKGNILERFSAQQFPDLHSELNLSSLELGDSALYFCASSEELGGELFFGEGSRLTVL.